This T cell receptor (beta chain) was captured in a study of high-grade serous ovarian cancer treatment subgroups. Study-wide context: On average, approximately 14,000 reads and about 6,800 unique TCR beta rearrangements were obtained per sample.

Tumor samples were obtained before definitive surgery or chemotherapy. Findings and caveats of the study: The analyses considered CDR3 and ignored CDR1 and CDR2. Clonal relatedness tracked neoantigen level, and by trend copy number and mutation load.

Points on this clone: Its antigen remains unidentified.

Trimming cost V 5 bases and J 7 bases; bases outside gene matches: 9. CDR3 length equals 15 residues. Germline-derived CDR1 and CDR2 are SGHVS and FNYEAQ. Clones were sequenced by immunoSEQ multiplex PCR, and TCRdb holds only the in-frame ones, with some missing. The sample records nearly 15,000 clones, 86% being singletons. Sequenced sample: tumor tissue. The clonotype originates from a human donor with high-grade serous ovarian cancer. This rearrangement joins TRBV7-6 to TRBJ2-1; 9 positions agree with TRBD2. This CDR3 reads CASSPSGGPFNEQFF. In nucleotides, the CDR3 is TGTGCCAGCAGCCCAAGCGGGGGGCCCTTTAATGAGCAGTTCTTC.